The sequence of this T cell receptor beta chain was determined in a study of T cells in Graves' hyperthyroidism and ophthalmopathy (dated by TCRdb to about 2019). Regarding the research as a whole: Peripheral blood was collected at initial diagnosis, before any treatment. To identify distinguishing TCR V-J signatures, a discovery cohort of some 100 patients was used, comprising some 45 with Graves' ophthalmopathy and approximately 58 with stable Graves' hyperthyroidism. An independent validation cohort of fewer than 20 hyperthyroidism patients and more than 15 patients who later progressed to ophthalmopathy tested prospective prediction of ophthalmopathy. The 100 discovery patients were randomly split 7:3 into training and test sets. In about 6 Graves' hyperthyroidism patients, the study also compared T-cell repertoires from thyroid tissue with T-cell repertoires from blood. After sampling, hyperthyroidism patients received methimazole starting at 30 mg daily, and ophthalmopathy patients received high-dose intravenous methylprednisolone. TCR Vbeta CDR3 sequencing of 120 to 150 peripheral blood samples (roughly 41 ophthalmopathy, about 80 hyperthyroidism and about 17 progressor patients) is reported in the paper. The investigation overall reported the following: A 13 V-J signature model separated ophthalmopathy from stable hyperthyroidism, with approximately 87% sensitivity and about 81% specificity in cross-validation and 80%/75% in testing. Blood samples also contained most of the expanded thyroid clonotypes (frequency above 0.001), which suggests that blood repertoires may reflect thyroid immune responses. Sample size was not statistically predetermined, and blinding of investigators to group allocation was not performed. In validation, the model predicted progression to ophthalmopathy a median of about 6.8 months before onset, with roughly 70% sensitivity and roughly 77% specificity.

This clonotype was recorded many times. Its antigen has not been determined. No much larger clonotype is one base removed from it; base qualities were not supplied. The TCR beta CDR3 regions were amplified from RNA transcripts. The first round of RT-PCR for the TCR CDR3 was performed with the HTBI primer set and the Qiagen OneStep RT-PCR kit. The libraries were constructed in a second round of multiplex PCR and then size-selected and purified. Sequencing of the libraries was done on an Illumina HiSeq2000 using paired-end 100 bp reads. Under the source paper's analysis protocol: SOAPnuke was used to process the raw data, with reads discarded if the reads contained adapters or uncalled bases, had a mean Phred below 15, or lacked an exact constant-primer or identifier match. High-quality paired reads were merged with COPE v1.2.5, and unique nucleotide sequences were defined as clonotypes. MiTCR v1.1 was used to align the clonotypes against IMGT TRBV, TRBD and TRBJ reference segments. Analysis was restricted to V-J combinations with a frequency above 0.0001, which covered over 98% of repertoires. The TCS score was defined as F50 (clonal expansion) divided by E x V (chaos), with BLOSUM62-based TCRdist calculated between CDR3 peptides within each V-J. Welch's t-statistics and random forest reduced 514 V-J features to about 13, which were used in a naive Bayes classifier (R e1071). TCRdb reworked the public reads: Q25 trimming with fastp, MiXCR clone assembly, productive beta chains retained. Records with the same CDR3 protein are collapsed into one entry carrying the most frequent genes and DNA. What appears here as the V and J calls and clone size reflects TCRdb's work, not the paper's. The sample table shows some 250,000 distinct CDR3 sequences, and approximately 14% are seen once. Roughly 14% of the sample belongs to the ten largest clones.

The CDR3 runs 15 amino acids, cysteine and phenylalanine included. Only the CDR3 part of the read is kept: 45 bases, read in frame from the first base. Deletion took 5 bases off V and 6 bases off J, with a span of 17 bases between the germline ends. Looking up the germline V gene (reference sequence) yields CDR1 MNHEY and CDR2 SMNVEV. Hyperthyroidism patients were aged 18 to 65 years and newly diagnosed, with disease duration of less than 2 months. The study excluded patients with uncontrolled infections, other autoimmune diseases, pregnancy or lactation. Diagnoses were established on the basis of clinical symptoms, serum thyroxine and TRAb, thyroid ultrasound, and orbital computed tomography. Blood from progressor patients was drawn when they were first diagnosed with hyperthyroidism, before any ophthalmopathy symptoms appeared. PBMCs were isolated from about 10 ml of fresh peripheral blood by Ficoll-Paque density gradient centrifugation. Progressor patients were first diagnosed with Graves' hyperthyroidism and then developed ophthalmopathy during follow-up. Total RNA was extracted using Trizol reagent, and RNA quality was assessed on an Agilent 2100 Bioanalyzer.

The sequence was collected from a woman in her 40s with Graves' hyperthyroidism that later progressed to Graves' ophthalmopathy. The rearranged segments are TRBV27 and TRBJ2-1; matching of 6 bases hints at TRBD2 as the D gene. The sequencing sample was made of blood. The CDR3 region has the sequence CASSNGGEGFNEQFF. The nucleotides are TGTGCCAGCAGTAACGGGGGAGAGGGTTTCAATGAGCAGTTCTTC.